This TCR beta chain is drawn from a study of a mutant IDH1 vaccine in newly diagnosed glioma. Study as a whole: Vaccination followed radiotherapy alone by 4-6 weeks, or accompanied temozolomide cycles. Antecedent treatment encompassed radiotherapy, temozolomide, or their combination; the majority received both.

Worth noting for this clone: The antigen remains unidentified.

Clones were read by immunoSEQ multiplex PCR, and TCRdb kept only the in-frame ones, dropping some. The sample records 45,000 to 55,000 clones, around 80% being singletons. Time point defined: week 5, during vaccination. In the vaccine, a single dose held 300 ug of the mutant IDH1 20-mer peptide, along with topical imiquimod. CDR1 MNHEY and CDR2 SMNVEV come from the germline V gene (reference sequence). The CDR3 extends over 15 amino acids. V was pared by 5 bases and J by 7 bases, with 17 bases between. Study-wide findings and caveats: The vaccine induced immune responses, and these occurred in roughly 93% of patients.

This chain joins TRBV27 and TRBJ1-4; D ambiguous. Sequenced material: PBMCs, taken from a glioma patient whose treatment included an IDH1 peptide vaccine. This receptor was obtained from a woman aged 40 to 49 with glioma. The CDR3 here is CASSPSGMGGEKLFF. CDR3 nucleotides: TGTGCCAGCAGTCCCTCAGGAATGGGAGGTGAAAAACTGTTTTTT.